The rows below give T cell receptor beta chains drawn from one sample of a study of blood T cell repertoires in COVID-19. Only in-frame clones appear in the TCRdb table, and some are missing; sequencing was by immunoSEQ multiplex PCR. This table holds about 100,000 clones, roughly 85% found once. Sequences were obtained from peripheral blood. These receptors came from a woman in her 70s with acute or convalescent COVID-19. Each CDR3 is given with its conserved first and last residue. Fields, in order: D gene, CDR3 length, V gene, clone size, J gene, CDR3 DNA, CDR3 protein. D genes are given only for firm matches. Not every row has a clone size; where given, it reads once, few, many or a size class.

>-|17|TRBV7-8|-|TRBJ1-1
TGTGCCAGCAGCTTAGTGTATATGGGGGGATCGAACACTGAAGCTTTCTTT
CASSLVYMGGSNTEAFF
>TRBD1|16|TRBV25-1|-|TRBJ1-4
TGTGCCAGCAGTGTATCCCGGGACAGCCCTAATGAAAAACTGTTTTTT
CASSVSRDSPNEKLFF
>TRBD1|16|TRBV19|few|TRBJ1-1
TGTGCCAGTAGTATAGGCTTCGGACAGGGCGACACTGAAGCTTTCTTT
CASSIGFGQGDTEAFF
>-|14|TRBV29-1|-|TRBJ1-4
TGCAGCGTTAACCCGGGGGAGGACGGTGAAAAACTGTTTTTT
CSVNPGEDGEKLFF
>TRBD1|15|TRBV5-6|-|TRBJ1-6
TGTGCCAGCAGCATAGCGACAGGGGCAAATTCACCCCTCCACTTT
CASSIATGANSPLHF
>TRBD1|15|TRBV4-2|once|TRBJ1-4
TGTGCCAGCAGCCAAGCGGGACAGGGAGGAGAAAAACTGTTTTTT
CASSQAGQGGEKLFF
>TRBD1|15|TRBV3-1/TRBV3-2|-|TRBJ1-1
TGTGCCAGCAGCCAAGAGGGCAGGGGGGACACTGAAGCTTTCTTT
CASSQEGRGDTEAFF
>TRBD1|15|TRBV9|-|TRBJ2-3
TGTGCCAGCAGCGCCCAGGGGGACAGGACAGATACGCAGTATTTT
CASSAQGDRTDTQYF
>-|15|TRBV9|-|TRBJ1-6
TGTGCCAGCAGCGCGGGGACAACAGAAGGATCACCCCTCCACTTT
CASSAGTTEGSPLHF
>TRBD1|15|TRBV4-2|few|TRBJ1-4
TGTGCCAGCAGCCAAGAAGGGGGCCTAAATGAAAAACTGTTTTTT
CASSQEGGLNEKLFF
>-|16|TRBV7-2|-|TRBJ1-4
TGTGCCAGCAGCCCAGGGGCGAAGTCGGGCAACGAAAAACTGTTTTTT
CASSPGAKSGNEKLFF
>TRBD1|14|TRBV29-1|-|TRBJ2-1
TGCAGCGCGAGGCCCGGGACAGGGGACAATGAGCAGTTCTTC
CSARPGTGDNEQFF
>-|12|TRBV7-2|-|TRBJ2-3
TGTGCCAGCACCCTAGGGGCAGATACGCAGTATTTT
CASTLGADTQYF
>-|13|TRBV10-3|-|TRBJ1-5
TGTGCCATCAGGGGGGAACAGGGCCTACCCCAGCATTTT
CAIRGEQGLPQHF
>TRBD1|14|TRBV2|-|TRBJ1-2
TGTGCCAGCAGTGAAGAGGACAGGATCTATGGCTACACCTTC
CASSEEDRIYGYTF
>TRBD1|14|TRBV11-2|-|TRBJ1-1
TGTGCCAGCAGCCGACAGGGATTGAACACTGAAGCTTTCTTT
CASSRQGLNTEAFF
>TRBD1|13|TRBV2|-|TRBJ1-6
TGTGCCAGCAGATGGACAGGGGATTCACCCCTCCACTTT
CASRWTGDSPLHF
>-|16|TRBV18|-|TRBJ1-3
TGTGCCAGCTCATCCTCCACAGTTAGCTCTGGAAACACCATATATTTT
CASSSSTVSSGNTIYF
>-|15|TRBV7-2|-|TRBJ2-2
TGTGCCAGCAGCTTGGGCAGTAGAAGCACCGGGGAGCTGTTTTTT
CASSLGSRSTGELFF
>-|12|TRBV30|-|TRBJ1-2
TGTGCCTGGATTTGGGGGGGGTATGGCTACACCTTC
CAWIWGGYGYTF
>TRBD1|14|TRBV7-9|-|TRBJ1-1
TGTGCCAGCAGCTACGGACAGGGGAACACTGAAGCTTTCTTT
CASSYGQGNTEAFF
>TRBD2|14|TRBV6-2/TRBV6-3|-|TRBJ2-2
TGTGCCAGCAGTTCTGGGACTAGAGCCGGGGAGCTGTTTTTT
CASSSGTRAGELFF
>TRBD1|14|TRBV19|-|TRBJ2-5
TGTGCCAGTAGTATCAGGGGGCATTGGGGGACCCAGTACTTC
CASSIRGHWGTQYF
>-|18|TRBV19|-|TRBJ1-5
TGTGCCAGCTCCGCACGGGGTTTAGGTATACCTAGCAATCAGCCCCAGCATTTT
CASSARGLGIPSNQPQHF
>-|13|TRBV11-2|once|TRBJ1-5
TGTGCCAGCAGCAACAGGGACAATCAGCCCCAGCATTTT
CASSNRDNQPQHF
>-|14|TRBV9|-|TRBJ1-2
TGTGCCAGCAGCGTAGAAACGGGGAGCCCGGGCTACACCTTC
CASSVETGSPGYTF
>-|14|TRBV3-1/TRBV3-2|-|TRBJ2-5
TGTGCCAGCAGCCAACAGGGAAACCAAGAGACCCAGTACTTC
CASSQQGNQETQYF
>TRBD1|16|TRBV30|few|TRBJ1-1
TGTGCCTGGAACGAAGACAGGGTCTCTAGTGATACTGAAGCTTTCTTT
CAWNEDRVSSDTEAFF
>TRBD2|16|TRBV5-5|-|TRBJ2-3
TGTGCCAGCAGCTTGGTCGGGGGGGGCGGCACAGATACGCAGTATTTT
CASSLVGGGGTDTQYF
>-|15|TRBV30|-|TRBJ1-1
TGTGCCTGGATTCCCCCACCGGGTGGTACCCGTGAAGCTTTCTTT
CAWIPPPGGTREAFF
>-|15|TRBV7-9|-|TRBJ2-5
TGTGCCAGCAGCCCTAGTGGCCCGCTAGGGGGGACCCAGTACTTC
CASSPSGPLGGTQYF
>-|13|TRBV12-3/TRBV12-4|-|TRBJ1-6
TGTGCCAGCAGTCCCAGACATTTTTCACCCCTCCACTTT
CASSPRHFSPLHF
>-|15|TRBV7-3|few|TRBJ2-2
TGTGCCAGCAGCTTAACGAGAATTATCACCGGGGAGCTGTTTTTT
CASSLTRIITGELFF
>-|12|TRBV10-3|-|TRBJ2-3
TGTGCCATCAGCGCCCCCGGAGATACGCAGTATTTT
CAISAPGDTQYF
>-|11|TRBV3-1/TRBV3-2|-|TRBJ2-7
TGTGCCAGCAGCGTCCGGTACGAGCAGTACTTC
CASSVRYEQYF
>TRBD1|14|TRBV30|-|TRBJ1-1
TGTGCCTGGATCCGGACAGGGAGGGTCTCTGAAGCTTTCTTT
CAWIRTGRVSEAFF
>-|11|TRBV12-3/TRBV12-4|-|TRBJ2-1
TGTGCCAGCAGTTTGCTAACTGAGCAGTTCTTC
CASSLLTEQFF
>TRBD1|15|TRBV10-3|medium-sized|TRBJ1-2
TGTGCCATCAGTGAGTCGACAGGGAATAGCTATGGCTACACCTTC
CAISESTGNSYGYTF
>-|14|TRBV25-1|-|TRBJ2-5
TGTGCCAGCAGTCTGGGTGGGGCGAGAGAGACCCAGTACTTC
CASSLGGARETQYF
>-|16|TRBV7-8|-|TRBJ1-3
TGTGCCAGCAGCCTGATGGGACTGAGCTCTGGAAACACCATATATTTT
CASSLMGLSSGNTIYF
>TRBD1|15|TRBV20-1|once|TRBJ1-2
TGCAGTGCTAGTAGTTTAGGACAGGGGAATGATGGCTACACCTTC
CSASSLGQGNDGYTF
>TRBD1|14|TRBV6-5|-|TRBJ1-2
TGTGCCAGCAAATCGGACGGGACAGGACGTGGCTACACCTTC
CASKSDGTGRGYTF
>-|16|TRBV20-1|-|TRBJ1-1
TGCAGTGCTAGTTCGTTCTCGGGGGAGGGTGGCACTGAAGCTTTCTTT
CSASSFSGEGGTEAFF
>-|14|TRBV29-1|-|TRBJ2-2
TGCAGCGTTTCACAGGGTAGTAACACCGGGGAGCTGTTTTTT
CSVSQGSNTGELFF
>-|13|TRBV7-9|-|TRBJ1-2
TGTGCCAGCAGCCCTTCGAACAGGGATGGCTACACCTTC
CASSPSNRDGYTF
>TRBD1|17|TRBV7-2|once|TRBJ1-3
TGTGCCAGCAGCAACCGCCTCCAGGGGGCGTACGGAAACACCATATATTTT
CASSNRLQGAYGNTIYF
>-|14|TRBV19|-|TRBJ1-2
TGTGCCAGTAGGGTGACAGACGCCTCCTATGGCTACACCTTC
CASRVTDASYGYTF
>TRBD1|16|TRBV19|-|TRBJ1-5
TGTGCCAGTAGGGCTCCCGGGACAGGGGACGAGCAGCCCCAGCATTTT
CASRAPGTGDEQPQHF
>TRBD1|16|TRBV10-3|-|TRBJ1-1
TGTGCCATCAGTACTCTCCGGGACAGGGCGGCCACTGAAGCTTTCTTT
CAISTLRDRAATEAFF
>-|13|TRBV6-5|-|TRBJ1-2
TGTGCCAGCAGTTATTCCTCTAACTATGGCTACACCTTC
CASSYSSNYGYTF
>TRBD1|13|TRBV2|-|TRBJ1-1
TGTGCCAGCAGATCAGGGGGAGTAAGTGTTGCTTTCTTT
CASRSGGVSVAFF
>-|14|TRBV6-5|-|TRBJ2-2
TGTGCCAGCAGTCCGCCGGCCCCTAGAGGGGAGCTGTTTTTT
CASSPPAPRGELFF
>TRBD1|16|TRBV2|-|TRBJ2-1
TGTGCCAGCAGCACGGGGGACAGGGGTGCCTACAATGAGCAGTTCTTC
CASSTGDRGAYNEQFF
>-|13|TRBV7-3|-|TRBJ1-1
TGTGCCAGCAGCTTAGATACATGGAGTAAAGCTTTCTTT
CASSLDTWSKAFF
>-|13|TRBV7-2|-|TRBJ1-5
TGTGCCAGCAGCCGGCCAGGGGATCAGCCCCAGCATTTT
CASSRPGDQPQHF
>-|15|TRBV6-5|-|TRBJ1-3
TGTGCCAGCAGTTACTCGCCAGGACAGGGAAACACCATATATTTT
CASSYSPGQGNTIYF
>TRBD2|18|TRBV11-3|-|TRBJ2-3
TGTGCCAGCAGCTTAGCGGGGACTAGCGGCGGTGGCGCAGATACGCAGTATTTT
CASSLAGTSGGGADTQYF
>-|17|TRBV14|-|TRBJ1-3
TGTGCCAGCAGCCGTTCCGGGACATCCCGCTCTGGAAACACCATATATTTT
CASSRSGTSRSGNTIYF
>TRBD1|15|TRBV2|-|TRBJ2-6
TGTGCCAGAGGGGGCCTTGGATCTGGGGCCAACGTCCTGACTTTC
CARGGLGSGANVLTF
>-|14|TRBV6-6|few|TRBJ1-1
TGTGCCAGCAGTATAAGACAGGAAAACACTGAAGCTTTCTTT
CASSIRQENTEAFF